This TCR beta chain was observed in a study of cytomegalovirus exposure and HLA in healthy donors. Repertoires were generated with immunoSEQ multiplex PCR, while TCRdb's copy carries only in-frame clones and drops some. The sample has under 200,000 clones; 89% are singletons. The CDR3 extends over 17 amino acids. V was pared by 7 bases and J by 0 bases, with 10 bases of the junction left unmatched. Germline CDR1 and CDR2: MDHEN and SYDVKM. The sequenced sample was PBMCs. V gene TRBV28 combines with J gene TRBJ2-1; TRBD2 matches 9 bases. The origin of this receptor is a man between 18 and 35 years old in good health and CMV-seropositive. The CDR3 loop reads CASTSGGQTSSYNEQFF. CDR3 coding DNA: TGTGCCAGCACGAGCGGGGGGCAGACGAGCTCCTACAATGAGCAGTTCTTC.